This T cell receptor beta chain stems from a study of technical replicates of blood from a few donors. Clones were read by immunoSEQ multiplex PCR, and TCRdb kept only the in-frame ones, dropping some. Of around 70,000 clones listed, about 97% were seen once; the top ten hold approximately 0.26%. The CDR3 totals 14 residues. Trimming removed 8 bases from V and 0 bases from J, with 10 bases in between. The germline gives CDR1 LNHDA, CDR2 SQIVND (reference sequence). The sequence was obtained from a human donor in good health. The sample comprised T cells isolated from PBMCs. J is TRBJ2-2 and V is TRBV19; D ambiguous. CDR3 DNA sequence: TGTGCCAGTGGCCGCGGTCCGAACACCGGGGAGCTGTTTTTT. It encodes CASGRGPNTGELFF.